A selection of T cell receptor beta chains follows, all from one sample in a study of blood T cell repertoires in COVID-19. The method was immunoSEQ multiplex PCR; TCRdb's version includes in-frame clones alone and lacks a portion of them. Among about 200,000 clones listed, around nine tenths were seen once. Sequencing was carried out using peripheral blood. The receptors come from a man in his 60s with COVID-19, enrolled during active disease. The CDR3 runs from the conserved cysteine through the conserved F or W. A D gene is named only where the DNA matches it firmly. Expanded clones get a size class; other rows say once, few or many, or leave the size out.

D gene	J gene	clone size	V gene	CDR3 protein	CDR3 DNA
NA	TRBJ1-2	NA	TRBV4-1	CASSQDAPPNFGGYTF	TGCGCCAGCAGCCAAGATGCCCCGCCGAATTTCGGTGGCTACACCTTC
NA	TRBJ2-1	NA	TRBV7-3	CASSLRAEGDYNEQFF	TGTGCCAGCAGCTTAAGGGCGGAAGGGGATTACAATGAGCAGTTCTTC
NA	TRBJ1-2	NA	TRBV7-9	CASSLGIDSTNYGYTF	TGTGCCAGCAGCTTAGGAATCGACAGCACCAACTATGGCTACACCTTC
TRBD1	TRBJ2-7	NA	TRBV14	CASSQGQGDFYEQYF	TGTGCCAGCAGCCAGGGACAGGGGGACTTCTACGAGCAGTACTTC
NA	TRBJ2-5	NA	TRBV7-9	CASSLQGQETQYF	TGTGCCAGCAGCTTACAGGGTCAAGAGACCCAGTACTTC
NA	TRBJ2-1	NA	TRBV3-1/TRBV3-2	CASSVQGRSYNEQFF	TGTGCCAGCAGTGTACAGGGACGGTCCTACAATGAGCAGTTCTTC
TRBD1	TRBJ2-6	NA	TRBV9	CASSPRDSLIPVLTF	TGTGCCAGCAGCCCCCGGGACAGCCTTATCCCCGTCCTGACTTTC
NA	TRBJ2-1	NA	TRBV5-4	CASSLARGLNEQFF	TGTGCCAGCAGCTTGGCCCGAGGGCTCAATGAGCAGTTCTTC
NA	TRBJ1-2	NA	TRBV10-3	CAISESGGGNGYTF	TGTGCCATCAGTGAGTCGGGAGGGGGGAATGGCTACACCTTC
NA	TRBJ1-5	few	TRBV18	CASSTGQQGNQPQHF	TGTGCCAGCTCAACCGGACAACAGGGCAATCAGCCCCAGCATTTT
TRBD1	TRBJ1-1	NA	TRBV28	CASSLHGQVNTEAFF	TGTGCCAGCAGTTTACATGGACAGGTGAACACTGAAGCTTTCTTT
NA	TRBJ2-7	NA	TRBV27	CASSPLINGEQYF	TGTGCCAGCAGTCCCCTGATCAACGGCGAGCAGTACTTC
NA	TRBJ1-3	NA	TRBV12-3/TRBV12-4	CASSSAGNTIYF	TGTGCCAGCAGTTCCGCTGGAAACACCATATATTTT
TRBD1	TRBJ1-1	NA	TRBV30	CAWKRRGLNTEAFF	TGTGCCTGGAAAAGGAGGGGGCTAAACACTGAAGCTTTCTTT
NA	TRBJ1-2	NA	TRBV18	CASSPPGLPAYGYTF	TGTGCCAGCTCACCTCCAGGACTCCCTGCCTACGGCTACACCTTC
NA	TRBJ1-2	NA	TRBV2	CASSALGGVASF	TGTGCCAGCAGCGCCCTCGGGGGGGTAGCTTCCTTC
TRBD1	TRBJ1-6	NA	TRBV2	CASSATGGRSPLHF	TGTGCCAGCAGTGCGACAGGGGGCAGGTCACCCCTCCACTTT
NA	TRBJ2-5	NA	TRBV27	CASSVGLYQETQYF	TGTGCCAGCAGTGTTGGGCTGTACCAAGAGACCCAGTACTTC
TRBD2	TRBJ2-3	NA	TRBV6-6	CASRTPGGGSTDTQYF	TGTGCCAGCAGAACACCCGGGGGGGGAAGCACAGATACGCAGTATTTT
TRBD1	TRBJ1-1	NA	TRBV10-3	CAISEVTGVRAFF	TGTGCCATCAGTGAGGTGACAGGGGTAAGAGCTTTCTTT
NA	TRBJ2-1	NA	TRBV14	CASSQVSLAPRNEQFF	TGTGCCAGCAGCCAAGTAAGTCTAGCCCCTAGGAATGAGCAGTTCTTC
NA	TRBJ1-1	NA	TRBV28	CASRQGGDRAEAFF	TGTGCCAGCAGACAGGGAGGGGATCGCGCTGAAGCTTTCTTT
TRBD2	TRBJ2-1	NA	TRBV7-2	CASSSGLAGEQFF	TGTGCCAGCAGCTCGGGACTAGCGGGAGAGCAGTTCTTC
NA	TRBJ1-2	NA	TRBV19	CASSMISTVPGYTF	TGTGCCAGTAGTATGATTTCTACAGTCCCAGGCTACACCTTC
NA	TRBJ1-1	NA	TRBV4-1	CASSQGGVNTEAFF	TGCGCCAGCAGCCAAGGGGGCGTGAACACTGAAGCTTTCTTT
TRBD1	TRBJ1-2	NA	TRBV6-6	CASSYSWDRDGYTF	TGTGCCAGCAGTTACTCATGGGACAGGGATGGCTACACCTTC
TRBD1	TRBJ1-4	few	TRBV6-2/TRBV6-3	CASSRYGTGGDEKLFF	TGTGCCAGCAGCCGTTACGGGACAGGGGGCGATGAAAAACTGTTTTTT
TRBD2	TRBJ2-5	NA	TRBV28	CASSLLLAAKRETQYF	TGTGCCAGCAGTTTATTACTAGCGGCGAAACGGGAGACCCAGTACTTC
NA	TRBJ1-6	few	TRBV11-1	CASSSPSGHSASPLHF	TGTGCCAGCAGCTCCCCCTCGGGACACAGTGCCTCACCCCTCCACTTT
NA	TRBJ1-2	NA	TRBV27	CASSLSSGRGYTF	TGTGCCAGCAGTTTATCATCAGGGCGAGGCTACACCTTC
TRBD1	TRBJ1-5	once	TRBV7-9	CASRGQGSGQPQHF	TGTGCCAGCAGGGGACAGGGTTCGGGGCAGCCCCAGCATTTT
TRBD2	TRBJ2-3	NA	TRBV10-3	CAISSSGTSTDTQYF	TGTGCCATCAGTTCTAGCGGGACTAGCACAGATACGCAGTATTTT
NA	TRBJ1-1	NA	TRBV3-1/TRBV3-2	CASSHKSARGNTEAFF	TGTGCCAGCAGCCACAAGTCGGCCAGGGGGAACACTGAAGCTTTCTTT
NA	TRBJ1-1	NA	TRBV9	CASSVGGDLFSEAFF	TGTGCCAGCAGCGTAGGGGGGGACCTTTTTTCTGAAGCTTTCTTT